The present TCR beta chain was sequenced within a study of cytomegalovirus exposure and HLA in healthy donors. A remark on this clone: Its antigen is unknown.

PCR was performed using 60 Vbeta and 13 Jbeta primers. This table comes from immunoSEQ multiplex PCR, and its TCRdb copy is limited to in-frame clones, with some not included. This table has about 120,000 clones, roughly 9.9% appearing once. Trimming at V came to 3 bases and at J to 5 bases, leaving 3 bases not matched to a gene. Germline CDR1 KGHSH, CDR2 LQKENI. The CDR3 length is 14 residues. Findings and caveats of the study: Differences between HLA loci emerged in a later analysis of TCR association rates, with DRB1 most and HLA-C fewest. The records held CMV serostatus as the only immune exposure information. The authors later linked a missense DCLRE1C variant to TCR beta V- and J-gene trimming.

This sequence joins TRBV18 and TRBJ1-2; 10 bases fit TRBD1. The specimen was PBMCs. The receptor was isolated from a man aged 25 to 45 in good health and CMV-seronegative. The CDR3 loop reads CASSPDRGQYGYTF. The CDR3 DNA sequence: TGTGCCAGCTCACCCGACAGGGGGCAGTATGGCTACACCTTC.